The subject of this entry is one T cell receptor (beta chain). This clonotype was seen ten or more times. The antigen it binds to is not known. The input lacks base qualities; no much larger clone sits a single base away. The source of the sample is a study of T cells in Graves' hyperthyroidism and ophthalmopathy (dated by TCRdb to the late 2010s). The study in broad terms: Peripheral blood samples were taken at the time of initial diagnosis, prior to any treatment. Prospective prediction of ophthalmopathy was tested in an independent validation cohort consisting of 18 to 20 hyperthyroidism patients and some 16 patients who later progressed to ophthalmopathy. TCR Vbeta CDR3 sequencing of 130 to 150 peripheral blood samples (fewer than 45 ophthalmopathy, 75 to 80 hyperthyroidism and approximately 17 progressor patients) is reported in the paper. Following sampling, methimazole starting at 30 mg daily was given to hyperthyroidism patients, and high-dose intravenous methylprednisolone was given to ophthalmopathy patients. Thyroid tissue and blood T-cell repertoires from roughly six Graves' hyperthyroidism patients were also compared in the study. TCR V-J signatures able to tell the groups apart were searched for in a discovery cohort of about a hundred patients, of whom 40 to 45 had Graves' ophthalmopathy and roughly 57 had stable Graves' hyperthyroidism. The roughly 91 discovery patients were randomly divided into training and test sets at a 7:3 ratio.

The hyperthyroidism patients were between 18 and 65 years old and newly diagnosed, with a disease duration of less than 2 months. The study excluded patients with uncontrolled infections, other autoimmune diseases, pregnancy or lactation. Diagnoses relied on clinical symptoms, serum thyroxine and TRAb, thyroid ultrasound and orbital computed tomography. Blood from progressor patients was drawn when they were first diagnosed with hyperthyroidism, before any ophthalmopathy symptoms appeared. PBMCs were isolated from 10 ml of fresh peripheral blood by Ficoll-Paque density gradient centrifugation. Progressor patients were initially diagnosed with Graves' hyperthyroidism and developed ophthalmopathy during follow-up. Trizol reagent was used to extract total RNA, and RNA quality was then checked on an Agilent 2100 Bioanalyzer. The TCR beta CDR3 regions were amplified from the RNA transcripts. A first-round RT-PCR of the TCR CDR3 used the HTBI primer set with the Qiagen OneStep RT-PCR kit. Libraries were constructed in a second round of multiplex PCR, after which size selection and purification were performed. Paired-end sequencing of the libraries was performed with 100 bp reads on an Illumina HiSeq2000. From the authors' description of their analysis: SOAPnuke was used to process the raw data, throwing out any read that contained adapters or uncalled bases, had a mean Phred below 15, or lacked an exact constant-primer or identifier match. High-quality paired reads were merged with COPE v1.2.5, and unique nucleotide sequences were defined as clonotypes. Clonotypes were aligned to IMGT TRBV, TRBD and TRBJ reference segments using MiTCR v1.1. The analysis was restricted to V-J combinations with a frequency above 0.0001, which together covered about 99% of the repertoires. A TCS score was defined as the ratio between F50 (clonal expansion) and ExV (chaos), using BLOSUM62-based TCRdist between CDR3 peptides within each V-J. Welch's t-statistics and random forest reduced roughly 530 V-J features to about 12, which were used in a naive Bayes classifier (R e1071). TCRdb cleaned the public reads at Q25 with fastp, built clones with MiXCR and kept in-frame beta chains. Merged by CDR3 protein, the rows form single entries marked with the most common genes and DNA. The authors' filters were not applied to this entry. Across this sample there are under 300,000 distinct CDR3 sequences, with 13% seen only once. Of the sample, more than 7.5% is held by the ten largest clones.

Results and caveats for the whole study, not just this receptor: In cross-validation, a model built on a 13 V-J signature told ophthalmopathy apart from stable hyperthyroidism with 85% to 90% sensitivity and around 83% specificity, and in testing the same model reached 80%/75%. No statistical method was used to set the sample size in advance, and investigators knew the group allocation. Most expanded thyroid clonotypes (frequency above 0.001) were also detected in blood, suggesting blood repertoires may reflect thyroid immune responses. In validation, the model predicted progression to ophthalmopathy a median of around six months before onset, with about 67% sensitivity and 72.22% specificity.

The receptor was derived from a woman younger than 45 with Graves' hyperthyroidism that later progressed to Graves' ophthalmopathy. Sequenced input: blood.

Here is the DNA: TGCGCCAGCAGCCAAGGCGGCTACAATGAGCAGTTCTTC. It encodes CASSQGGYNEQFF. The chain joins TRBV4-1 to TRBJ2-1; the D gene identity is not certain. Reading from cysteine to phenylalanine, the CDR3 counts 13 amino acids. CDR3 DNA only is kept here, 39 bases in frame from base 1. The germline V gene encodes CDR1 MGHRA and CDR2 YSYEKL. The germline ends are 4 bases apart after V is trimmed by 1 base and J by 3 bases.